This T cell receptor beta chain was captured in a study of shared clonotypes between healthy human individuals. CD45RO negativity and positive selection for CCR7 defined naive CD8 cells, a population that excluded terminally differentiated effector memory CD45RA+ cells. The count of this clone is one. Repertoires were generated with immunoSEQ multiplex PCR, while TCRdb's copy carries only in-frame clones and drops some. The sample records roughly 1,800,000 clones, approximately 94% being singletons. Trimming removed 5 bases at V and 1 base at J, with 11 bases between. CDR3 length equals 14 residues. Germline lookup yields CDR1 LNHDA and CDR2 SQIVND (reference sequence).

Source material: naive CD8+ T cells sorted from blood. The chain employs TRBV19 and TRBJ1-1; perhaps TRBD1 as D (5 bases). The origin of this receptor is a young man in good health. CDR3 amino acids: CASSAQGGNTEAFF. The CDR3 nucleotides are TGTGCCAGTAGTGCGCAGGGTGGGAACACTGAAGCTTTCTTT.